Each of the 11 T cell receptor beta chains below was sequenced from the same sample in a study of shared clonotypes between healthy human individuals. TCRdb keeps only in-frame clones here, not all; method: immunoSEQ multiplex PCR. Here the sample spans about half a million clones, roughly 80% being singletons. The sample taken for sequencing was PBMCs. The receptors originated from a middle-aged woman in good health. Some clones in this sample may be carry-over from other donors' samples.

Details on this clone: A far larger clone is one base from this, pointing to a likely read error. Other DNA sequences in this sample translate to the same CDR3. V gene TRBV9 combines with J gene TRBJ1-1; D perhaps matches TRBD1 (5 bases). Germline V CDR1 and CDR2: SGDLS, YYNGEE. With 3 bases removed from V and 2 bases from J, the gap between germline ends came to 11 bases. The CDR3 spans 14 residues. CDR3 sequence (DNA): TGTGCCAGCAGCGGGGGGTACCCAAACACTGAAGCTTTCTTT. The encoded protein is CASSGGYPNTEAFF.

The J gene is TRBJ1-1, the V gene TRBV5-5; D gene uncertain. In germline, CDR1 is SGHKS, CDR2 YYEKEE (reference sequence). The CDR3 is 12 amino acids. Trimming cost V 4 bases and J 5 bases, with 9 bases left between them. CDR3 nucleotide sequence: TGTGCCAGCAGCCTCGGGCGGACTGAAGCTTTCTTT. Translated: CASSLGRTEAFF.

The rearrangement links TRBV7-9 to TRBJ2-1, with D possibly called TRBD1 or TRBD2 (6 bases each). Germline CDR1 and CDR2: SEHNR and FQNEAQ (reference sequence). The CDR3 extends over 15 amino acids. The V gene lost 6 bases and the J gene lost 0 bases, with 12 bases spanning the gap. CDR3 nucleotide sequence: TGTGCCAGCAGACCAAGGGGGGCCTCCTACAATGAGCAGTTCTTC. Translating gives CASRPRGASYNEQFF.

The rearrangement uses TRBV19 and TRBJ1-1, with 7 nucleotides matching TRBD1. Germline CDR1 is LNHDA and CDR2 is SQIVND (reference sequence). CDR3 length: 14 amino acids. Trimming cost V 0 bases and J 3 bases; bases outside gene matches: 1. The CDR3 reads CASSIERGHTEAFF. The CDR3 nucleotides are TGTGCCAGTAGTATAGAGAGGGGGCACACTGAAGCTTTCTTT.

At least ten counts were recorded for this clone. The chain has TRBV27 and TRBJ1-1; no firm D call. CDR1 is MNHEY and CDR2 is SMNVEV in the germline V gene (reference sequence). V was shortened by 2 bases and J by 11 bases, with 15 bases between the two germline ends. The length of the CDR3 is 13 residues. The CDR3 bases are TGTGCCAGCAGTTTAGGGCACGGATTGGTGGCTTTCTTT. Amino acids: CASSLGHGLVAFF.

The chain links TRBV28 to TRBJ1-1; tentatively, D is TRBD1 (5 bases). The CDR3 loop spans 13 amino acids. Germline V gene sequence: CDR1 MDHEN, CDR2 SYDVKM. The V and J ends lost 11 bases and 6 bases respectively, with 19 bases between them. The CDR3 loop reads CAASGAPGAEAFF. The CDR3, as DNA: TGTGCCGCTAGTGGGGCTCCCGGGGCTGAAGCTTTCTTT.

On this clone: One base separates it from a far larger clone, so it is likely a read error. Within the sample, other DNA sequences also encode this same CDR3. The genes are TRBV11-2 and TRBJ1-3; a weak D match, TRBD1 (5 bases). This CDR3 contains 14 residues. Germline V gene lookup returns CDR1 SGHAT and CDR2 FQNNGV. The CDR3 here is CASSFGTYGNTIYF. DNA of the CDR3: TGCGCCAGCAGCTTCGGGACTTACGGAAACACCATATATTTT.

Concerning this clone: It is likely a read error: a sequence one base away is far more abundant. The chain links TRBV18 to TRBJ2-7; tentatively, D is TRBD2 (6 bases). The CDR3 is made up of 16 amino acids. Germline CDR1 KGHSH, CDR2 LQKENI. V was cut by 4 bases and J by 3 bases, with 19 bases left in between. CDR3 coding DNA: TGTGCCAGCTCACTCGGAACACGGACTATCCACTACGAGCAGTACTTC. Its protein product is CASSLGTRTIHYEQYF.

Note on this clone: Since a far larger clone is one base different, this is likely a read error. This sample also contains other DNA sequences that code for the same CDR3. The CDR3 reads CASSFETSDTGELFF. The DNA of the CDR3 is TGCGCCAGCAGCTTCGAGACTAGCGACACCGGGGAGTTGTTTTTT. This chain connects TRBV5-1 to TRBJ2-2; 8 bases match TRBD2. CDR1 SGHRS and CDR2 YFSETQ come from the germline V gene. This CDR3 is 15 amino acids long.

The V and J genes are TRBV29-1 and TRBJ1-1; 8 bases are shared with TRBD1. V was clipped by 1 base and J by 4 bases; unmatched bases: 8. Germline V gene sequence: CDR1 SQVTM, CDR2 ANQGSEA. There are 15 residues in the CDR3. This CDR3 is CSVEGLRQGSTEAFF. The DNA of the CDR3 is TGCAGCGTTGAAGGACTACGACAGGGGAGCACTGAAGCTTTCTTT. Full variable domain (outside the CDR3, taken from reference TRBV29-1 and TRBJ1-1): SAVISQKPSRDICQRGTSLTIQCQVDSQVTMMFWYRQQPGQSLTLIATANQGSEATYESGFVIDKFPISRPNLTFSTLTVSNMSPEDSSIYLCSVEGLRQGSTEAFFGQGTRLTVV.

On this clone itself: Since a far larger clone is one base different, this is likely a read error. The same CDR3 arises from other DNA sequences in this sample as well. The genes are TRBV30 and TRBJ1-5; D uncertain. CDR3 length: 14 amino acids. Germline V lookup: CDR1 GTSNPN, CDR2 SVGIG (reference sequence). DNA of the CDR3: TGTGCCTGGAGTAACGGGGTGGGAGATCAGCCCCAGCATTTC. Protein product: CAWSNGVGDQPQHF. Drawing the rest from reference TRBV30 and TRBJ1-5, the complete variable domain is SQTIHQWPATLVQPVGSPLSLECTVEGTSNPNLYWYRQAAGRGLQLLFYSVGIGQISSEVPQNLSASRPQDRQFILSSKKLLLSDSGFYLCAWSNGVGDQPQHFGDGTRLSIL.